The 7 T cell receptor beta chains reported below all come from one sample, sequenced in a study of shared clonotypes between healthy human individuals. Produced via immunoSEQ multiplex PCR; TCRdb's table is partial and in-frame only. Of 530,000 or so clones listed, 75% to 80% were seen once; the top ten hold 12%. Sequenced: PBMCs. The receptors stem from a woman in her thirties or forties in good health. Some clones in this sample may be carry-over from other donors' samples.

The chain recombines TRBV2 with TRBJ1-5; D is unclear. The CDR3 runs to 14 residues. Trimming cost V 5 bases and J 1 base, with 9 bases left between them. Germline lookup yields CDR1 SNHLY and CDR2 FYNNEI. In DNA form, the CDR3 reads TGTGCCAGCAGTTTTTCGGACAGCAATCAGCCCCAGCATTTT. Translation gives CASSFSDSNQPQHF.

The gene calls are TRBV29-1 and TRBJ2-3; D remains ambiguous. The CDR3 is 12 residues long. Germline V gives CDR1 SQVTM, CDR2 ANQGSEA. V dropped 7 bases and J dropped 4 bases, with 12 bases sitting between them. CDR3 sequence reads: CSAFAGADTQYF. The CDR3 DNA reads as TGCAGCGCCTTCGCAGGCGCAGATACGCAGTATTTT.

The chain is built from TRBV7-9 and TRBJ1-1; weak D call: TRBD1 (5 bases). The CDR3 spans 14 residues. Germline V gene data show CDR1 as SEHNR and CDR2 as FQNEAQ (reference sequence). V lost 5 bases to trimming and J lost 1 base, with 11 bases between them. CDR3 DNA: TGTGCCAGCAGCCGGGGTGGGGCGAACACTGAAGCTTTCTTT. It translates to CASSRGGANTEAFF.

The chain recombines TRBV5-1 with TRBJ1-3; D may be TRBD1 (5 bases). This CDR3 comprises 14 residues. With 3 bases removed from V and 1 base from J, the gap between germline ends came to 8 bases. Germline CDR1 reads SGHRS; CDR2 reads YFSETQ. The CDR3 coding sequence is TGCGCCAGCAGCTACGGGGGTTCTGGAAACACCATATATTTT. Translating gives CASSYGGSGNTIYF.

This clone was seen only once. This chain links TRBV2 with TRBJ2-7, with 7 bases aligning to TRBD1. CDR1 SNHLY and CDR2 FYNNEI come from the germline V gene. V shed 2 bases, J shed 1 base, and the junction held 5 bases outside the gene matches. The CDR3 contains 15 residues. This CDR3 reads CASSESGGTSYEQYF. DNA for the CDR3: TGTGCCAGCAGTGAATCAGGGGGAACGTCCTACGAGCAGTACTTC.

The chain employs TRBV21-1 and TRBJ2-1; the tabulated D call, TRBD1, remains unverified against the DNA. TRBV21-1 has pseudogene status. This CDR3 spans 18 amino acids. CDR3 nucleotide sequence: TGTGCCAGCAGCAATGGGGGTCGTGGACAGGGGGCGAGAAATGAGCAGTTCTTC. This gives the protein CASSNGGRGQGARNEQFF.

The chain employs TRBV28 and TRBJ1-5, with TRBD1 matching over 7 bases. CDR1 MDHEN and CDR2 SYDVKM come from the germline V gene. Trimming at V came to 5 bases and at J to 8 bases, leaving 9 bases not matched to a gene. The CDR3 loop spans 14 amino acids. CDR3 nucleotide sequence: TGTGCCAGCAGTCCACAGGGGAAAGGTGAGCCCCAGCATTTT. This encodes CASSPQGKGEPQHF.